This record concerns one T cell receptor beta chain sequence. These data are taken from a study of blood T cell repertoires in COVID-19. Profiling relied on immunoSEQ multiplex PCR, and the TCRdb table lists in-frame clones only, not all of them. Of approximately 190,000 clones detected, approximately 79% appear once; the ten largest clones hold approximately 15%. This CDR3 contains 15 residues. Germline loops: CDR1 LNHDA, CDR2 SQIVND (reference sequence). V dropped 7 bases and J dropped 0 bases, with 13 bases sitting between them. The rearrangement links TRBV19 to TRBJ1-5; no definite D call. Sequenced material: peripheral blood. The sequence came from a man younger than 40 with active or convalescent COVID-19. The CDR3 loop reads CASNYLSISNQPQHF. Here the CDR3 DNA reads TGTGCCAGTAATTACCTGAGTATTAGCAATCAGCCCCAGCATTTT.